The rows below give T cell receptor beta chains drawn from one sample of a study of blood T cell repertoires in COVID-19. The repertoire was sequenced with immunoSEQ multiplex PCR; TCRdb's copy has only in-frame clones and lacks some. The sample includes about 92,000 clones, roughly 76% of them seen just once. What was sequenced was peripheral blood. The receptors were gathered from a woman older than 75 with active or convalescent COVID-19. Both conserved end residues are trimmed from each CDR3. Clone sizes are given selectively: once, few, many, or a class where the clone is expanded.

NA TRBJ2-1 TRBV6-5 ASSYRDKNNEQF
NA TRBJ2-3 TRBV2 ASNLLGQATDTQY
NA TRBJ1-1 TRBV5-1 ASSKGQQNTEAF
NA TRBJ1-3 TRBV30 AWSSQGVSGNTIY
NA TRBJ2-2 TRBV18 ASSPKGDSYTGELF
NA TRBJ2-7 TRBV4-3 ASSQDGTSGSHEQY
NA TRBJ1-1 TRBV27 ASSDLGSGQTEAF
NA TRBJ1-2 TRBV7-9 ASSQAGFGYGYT
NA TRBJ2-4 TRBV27 ASRPNRGTKNIQY
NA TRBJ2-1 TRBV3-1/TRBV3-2 ASSQGEQKSSYNEQF
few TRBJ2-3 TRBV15 ATSRVFRRQYSTDTQY